This TCR beta chain was observed in a study of human T cells and chemical hapten exposure. Study-level background: Patch tests containing 0.01% DPC, applied to the upper back, were read at 6 days.

The study, taken as a whole, reports: Unchanged with DPC sensitization were TCRs above 1 in 1000 frequency.

Indicated time point: pre-sensitization, week 0. Treatment here: therapeutic diphenylcyclopropenone sensitization with weekly scalp DPC. Researchers extracted total RNA from unfractionated whole blood. This clonotype was observed many times. Its target is not known. From the RACE reads, TCRdb called clonotypes with MiXCR, one entry per CDR3 protein. Found here are 270,000 or so distinct CDR3 sequences, over 7.5% of them singletons; the top ten hold 1.2%. Sample: whole blood, taken in connection with sensitization to the hapten diphenylcyclopropenone (DPC). This TCR was sampled from a man aged 18 to 35 with alopecia areata. Some clones in this sample may be carry-over from other donors' samples.

In nucleotides, the CDR3 is TGTGCCAGCAGCCGAGAGGGCAGGGCGGCTGACAATGAGCAGTTCTTC. Protein product: CASSREGRAADNEQFF. The chain recombines TRBV4-2 with TRBJ2-1; D might be TRBD1 or TRBD2, each matching 5 bases. The CDR3 has 16 amino acids. The germline V gene has CDR1 LGHNA and CDR2 YNFKEQ. The V end was cut by 4 bases, the J end by 5 bases, with 18 bases between.